The present TCR beta chain was sequenced within a study of shared clonotypes between healthy human individuals. Study-wide background: Donors had three CD4 naive, three CD4 memory, two CD8 naive and one CD8 memory plate apiece.

As concerns this clone: Its cognate antigen is unknown.

Each PCR replicate from the sorted subsets contained about 180 ng DNA, which is about 30,000 T cell genomes. Sequencing used immunoSEQ multiplex PCR; TCRdb keeps in-frame clones, though not all of them. The table has 1.5 million to 2.5 million clones, approximately 95% seen once. Only CD45RO-negative cells positively selected for CCR7 counted as naive CD8 cells, so terminally differentiated effector memory CD45RA+ cells were excluded. Notes on the study in general: Memory subsets generally showed smaller estimated richness than naive subsets did.

Germline V gives CDR1 SNHLY, CDR2 FYNNEI. V dropped 6 bases and J dropped 8 bases, with 22 bases sitting between them. The CDR3 runs 15 residues. The chain employs TRBV2 and TRBJ1-2; D perhaps matches TRBD1 (6 bases). The source material was naive CD8+ T cells sorted from blood. The receptor's source is a man younger than 35 in good health. This CDR3 is CASSARDGGVGGYTF. The CDR3 coding sequence is TGTGCCAGCAGCGCCAGGGACGGGGGCGTAGGCGGCTACACCTTC.